This T cell receptor (beta chain) stems from a study of blood T cell repertoires in COVID-19. TCRdb's copy holds only in-frame clones and misses some; the assay was immunoSEQ multiplex PCR. The sample contains some 45,000 clones, 70% to 90% of which appear only once. This clone was found once. The TCR comes from a human donor in a cohort sampled during active COVID-19. The sequencing sample was made of peripheral blood.

The CDR3 DNA sequence: TGTGCCAGCAGTTTTGTCGGGAATGAGCAGTTCTTC. It codes for CASSFVGNEQFF. The chain links TRBV28 to TRBJ2-1; D unclear. Germline loops: CDR1 MDHEN, CDR2 SYDVKM. The CDR3 has 12 residues. Trimming removed 3 bases at V and 7 bases at J, with 7 bases between.